Described below is a single TCR beta chain sequence and its context. This sample is drawn from a study of T cells expressing NK-cell markers. Study information: Researchers got TCR beta repertoires out of sorted CD3+CD56+NKG2C+, CD3+CD56+NKG2C- and CD3+CD56-NKG2C+ T cells. Seven donors tested HCMV-seropositive and one tested seronegative among the eight sequenced.

Per germline, CDR1 MNHNY and CDR2 SVGAGI (reference sequence). CDR3 length equals 12 residues. Production of TCR beta cDNA relied on 5'RACE template switching with UMIs. One entry per CDR3 protein, without DNA, is what TCRdb gives after re-calling the 5' RACE reads. This sample's table reports about 380,000 distinct CDR3 sequences. The source material was blood T cells: a sorted CD56 or NKG2C T cell subset, CD4+ or CD8+ T cells, or bulk PBMC T cells (not recorded which). The receptor comes from a man aged 18-70 years in good health. The rearrangement links TRBV6-6 to TRBJ1-6; TCRdb reports TRBD1, a call that lacks DNA to check it against. This CDR3 is CASSGDNSPLHF.